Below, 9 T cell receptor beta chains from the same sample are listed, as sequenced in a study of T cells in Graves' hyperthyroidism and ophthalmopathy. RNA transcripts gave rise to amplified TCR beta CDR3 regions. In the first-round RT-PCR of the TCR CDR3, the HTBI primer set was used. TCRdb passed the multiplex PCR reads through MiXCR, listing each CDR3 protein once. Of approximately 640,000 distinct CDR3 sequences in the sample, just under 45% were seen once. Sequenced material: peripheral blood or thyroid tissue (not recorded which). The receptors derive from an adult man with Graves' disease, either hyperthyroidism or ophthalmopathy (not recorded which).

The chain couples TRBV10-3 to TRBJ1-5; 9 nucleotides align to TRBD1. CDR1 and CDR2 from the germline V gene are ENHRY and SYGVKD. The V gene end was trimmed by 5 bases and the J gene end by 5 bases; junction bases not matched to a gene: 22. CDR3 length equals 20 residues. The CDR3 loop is CAISLLSTGTGTVLDQPQHF. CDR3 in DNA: TGTGCCATCAGTTTACTAAGCACCGGGACAGGGACGGTTTTAGATCAGCCCCAGCATTTT.

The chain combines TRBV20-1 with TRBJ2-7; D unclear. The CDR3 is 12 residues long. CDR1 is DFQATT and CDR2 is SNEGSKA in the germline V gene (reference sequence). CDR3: CSPYSGSYEQYF. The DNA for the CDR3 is TGCAGCCCGTACTCGGGCTCCTACGAGCAGTACTTC.

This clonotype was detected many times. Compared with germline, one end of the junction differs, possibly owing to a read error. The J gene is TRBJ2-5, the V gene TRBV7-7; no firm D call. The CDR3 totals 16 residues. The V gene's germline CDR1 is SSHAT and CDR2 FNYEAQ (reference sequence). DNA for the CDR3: TGTGCTAGCAGCTTAGGAAGGAACTCCTTAGGTGCGACCCAGTACTTC. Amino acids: CASSLGRNSLGATQYF.

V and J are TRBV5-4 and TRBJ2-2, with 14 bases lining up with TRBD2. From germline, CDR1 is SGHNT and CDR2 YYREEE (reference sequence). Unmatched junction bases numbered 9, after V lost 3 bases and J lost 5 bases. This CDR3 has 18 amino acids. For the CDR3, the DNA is TGTGCCAGCAGCTACCGACTAGCGGGAGGGCGTTGGACCGGGGAGCTGTTTTTT. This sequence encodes CASSYRLAGGRWTGELFF.

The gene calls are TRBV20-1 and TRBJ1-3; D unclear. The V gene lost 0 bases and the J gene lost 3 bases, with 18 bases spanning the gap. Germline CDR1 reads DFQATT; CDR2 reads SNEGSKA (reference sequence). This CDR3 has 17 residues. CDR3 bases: TGCAGTGCTAGAGATCGAGATCCGTGGAGCTTTGGAAACACCATATATTTT. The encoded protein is CSARDRDPWSFGNTIYF.

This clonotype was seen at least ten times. CDR3 nucleotides: TGTGCCAGCAGCTTAGGTGGAGAAGAGACCCAGTACTTC. The encoded protein is CASSLGGEETQYF. The gene calls are TRBV7-9 and TRBJ2-5, with D uncertain. The length of the CDR3 is 13 residues. V lost 1 base, J lost 3 bases, and 6 bases lay in between. Germline V lookup: CDR1 SEHNR, CDR2 FQNEAQ (reference sequence).

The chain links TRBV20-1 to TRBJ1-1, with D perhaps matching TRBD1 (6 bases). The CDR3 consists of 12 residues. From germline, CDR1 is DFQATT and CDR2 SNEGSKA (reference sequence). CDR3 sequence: CRGDTGNTEAFF. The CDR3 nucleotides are TGCAGGGGGGACACGGGGAACACTGAAGCTTTCTTT.

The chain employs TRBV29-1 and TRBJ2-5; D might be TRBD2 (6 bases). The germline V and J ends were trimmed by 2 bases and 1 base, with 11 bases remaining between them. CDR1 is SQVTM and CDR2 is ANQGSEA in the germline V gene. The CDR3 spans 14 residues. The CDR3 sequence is CSVESGTFQETQYF. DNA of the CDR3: TGCAGCGTTGAATCCGGGACTTTCCAAGAGACCCAGTACTTC.

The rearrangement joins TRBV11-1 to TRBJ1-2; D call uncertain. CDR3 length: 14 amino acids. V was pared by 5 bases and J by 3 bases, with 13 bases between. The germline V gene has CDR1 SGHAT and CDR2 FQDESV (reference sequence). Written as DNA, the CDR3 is TGTGCCAGCAGCCTCGGACTGGCAGACTATGGCTACACCTTC. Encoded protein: CASSLGLADYGYTF.